This T cell receptor beta chain was identified in a study of T cell changes during pregnancy in multiple sclerosis. The CDR3 runs 15 residues. The J segment lost 6 bases and the V segment lost 1 base, leaving 0 bases of the junction unmatched. Germline loops: CDR1 LGHNA, CDR2 YNFKEQ. Clones were read by immunoSEQ multiplex PCR, and TCRdb kept only the in-frame ones, dropping some. The table lists 80,000 to 95,000 clones, nearly 95% of them singletons, with approximately 1% in the top ten. The chain combines TRBV4-2 with TRBJ2-2; 12 bases are shared with TRBD2. The origin of this receptor is a female donor with multiple sclerosis, enrolled in a pregnancy study. Sequencing used peripheral blood, obtained in the second trimester of pregnancy. CDR3 nucleotide sequence: TGTGCCAGCAGCCAAGGACTAGCGGGAGCCGGGGAGCTGTTTTTT. It yields the protein CASSQGLAGAGELFF.